This TCR beta chain was retrieved from a study of blood T cell repertoires in COVID-19. The study drew participants aged about 18 to 89 years from around 24 US areas. Per the original data handling: Reference gene primer amplification in the assay estimated nucleated cell counts. The protocol was immunoSEQ multiplex PCR, while the TCRdb copy is restricted to in-frame clones and leaves out a portion. D and trimming were read from the DNA, whereas the V and J calls and clone size are those reported in that table. The sample lists 350,000 or so clones; roughly nine tenths were seen once. The CDR3 length is 18 residues. V shed 2 bases and J shed 4 bases, with 22 bases lying between them. The germline gives CDR1 KGHSH, CDR2 LQKENI.

Sequencing was done on a sample of PBMCs or T cells enriched from blood (not recorded which). The source of this sequence is a woman in her twenties or thirties who had recovered from COVID-19. The V call is TRBV18, the J call TRBJ2-3; perhaps TRBD1 as D (5 bases). The chain's CDR3 is CASSPIKDVTENSDTQYF. The CDR3 coding sequence is TGTGCCAGCTCACCAATTAAAGACGTGACAGAGAACTCAGATACGCAGTATTTT.